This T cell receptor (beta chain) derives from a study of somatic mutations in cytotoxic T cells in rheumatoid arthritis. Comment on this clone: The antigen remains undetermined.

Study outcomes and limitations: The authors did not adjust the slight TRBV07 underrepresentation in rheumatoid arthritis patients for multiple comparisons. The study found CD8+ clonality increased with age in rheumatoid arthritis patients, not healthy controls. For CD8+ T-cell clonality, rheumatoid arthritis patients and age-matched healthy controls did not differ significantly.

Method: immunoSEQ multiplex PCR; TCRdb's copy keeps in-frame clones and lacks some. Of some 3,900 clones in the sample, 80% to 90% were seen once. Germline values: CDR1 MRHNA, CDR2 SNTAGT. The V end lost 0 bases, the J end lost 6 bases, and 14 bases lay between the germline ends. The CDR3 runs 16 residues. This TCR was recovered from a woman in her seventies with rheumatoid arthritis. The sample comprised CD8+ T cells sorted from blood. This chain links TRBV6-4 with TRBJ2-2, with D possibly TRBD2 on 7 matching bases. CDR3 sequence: CASSDSKAGAPGELFF. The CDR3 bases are TGTGCCAGCAGTGACTCGAAGGCGGGGGCGCCCGGGGAGCTGTTTTTT.